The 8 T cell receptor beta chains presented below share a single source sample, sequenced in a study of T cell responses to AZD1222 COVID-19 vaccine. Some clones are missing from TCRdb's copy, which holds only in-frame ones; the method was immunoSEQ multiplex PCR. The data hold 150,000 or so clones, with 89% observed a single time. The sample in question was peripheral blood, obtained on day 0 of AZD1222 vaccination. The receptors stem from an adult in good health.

The CDR3 DNA reads as TGTGCCAGCAGCTTATCGCTAGCGGGGGGAGCCAATGAGCAGTTCTTC. The encoded protein is CASSLSLAGGANEQFF. This chain links TRBV7-2 with TRBJ2-1; 11 bases agree with TRBD2. The CDR3 runs to 16 residues. In germline, CDR1 is SGHTA, CDR2 FQGNSA. The V and J ends lost 2 bases and 6 bases, in that order; junction bases with no gene match: 6.

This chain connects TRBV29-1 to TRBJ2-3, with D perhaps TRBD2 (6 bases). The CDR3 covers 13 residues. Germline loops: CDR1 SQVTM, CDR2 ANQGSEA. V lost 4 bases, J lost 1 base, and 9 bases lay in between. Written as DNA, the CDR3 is TGCAGCGTTGCGTCGGGGGGCACAGATACGCAGTATTTT. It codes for CSVASGGTDTQYF.

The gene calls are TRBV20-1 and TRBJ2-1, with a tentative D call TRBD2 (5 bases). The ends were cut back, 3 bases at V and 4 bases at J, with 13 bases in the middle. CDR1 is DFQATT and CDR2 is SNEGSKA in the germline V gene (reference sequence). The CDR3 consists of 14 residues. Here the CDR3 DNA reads TGCAGTGCTAGTTTGCGCCGGGGATACAATGAGCAGTTCTTC. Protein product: CSASLRRGYNEQFF.

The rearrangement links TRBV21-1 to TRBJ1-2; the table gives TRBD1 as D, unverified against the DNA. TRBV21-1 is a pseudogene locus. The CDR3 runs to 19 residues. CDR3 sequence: CASSKEAAGPGQQDYGYTF. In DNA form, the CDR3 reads TGTGCCAGCAGCAAAGAGGCGGCTGGACCGGGACAGCAGGACTATGGCTACACCTTC.

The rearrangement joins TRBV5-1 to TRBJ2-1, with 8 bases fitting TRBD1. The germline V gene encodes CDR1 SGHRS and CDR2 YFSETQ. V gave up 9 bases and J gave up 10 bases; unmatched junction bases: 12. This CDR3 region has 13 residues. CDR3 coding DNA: TGCGCCACCGGACAGGGAAGTAGCATCGAGCAGTTCTTC. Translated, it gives CATGQGSSIEQFF.

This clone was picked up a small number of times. CDR3 residues: CASSEGGRPNTEAFF. The CDR3 DNA reads TGTGCCAGCAGTGAAGGAGGCAGGCCTAACACTGAAGCTTTCTTT. The V and J genes are TRBV6-1 and TRBJ1-1; D is unresolved. V was clipped by 1 base and J by 2 bases, with 11 bases between them. From germline, CDR1 is MNHNS and CDR2 SASEGT. This CDR3 is 15 amino acids long.

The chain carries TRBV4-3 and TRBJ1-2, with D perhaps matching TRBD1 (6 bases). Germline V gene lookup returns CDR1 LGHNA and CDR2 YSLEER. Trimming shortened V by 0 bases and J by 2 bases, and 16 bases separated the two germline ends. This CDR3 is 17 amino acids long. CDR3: CASSQDPRGASNYGYTF. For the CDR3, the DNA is TGCGCCAGCAGCCAAGATCCCCGGGGGGCGAGCAACTATGGCTACACCTTC.

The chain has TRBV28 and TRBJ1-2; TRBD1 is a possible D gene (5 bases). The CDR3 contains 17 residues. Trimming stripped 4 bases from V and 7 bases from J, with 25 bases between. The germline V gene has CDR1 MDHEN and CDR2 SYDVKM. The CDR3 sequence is CASSSTEGTGEEFGYTF. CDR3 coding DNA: TGTGCCAGCAGTTCGACCGAGGGAACAGGAGAGGAATTTGGCTACACCTTC.